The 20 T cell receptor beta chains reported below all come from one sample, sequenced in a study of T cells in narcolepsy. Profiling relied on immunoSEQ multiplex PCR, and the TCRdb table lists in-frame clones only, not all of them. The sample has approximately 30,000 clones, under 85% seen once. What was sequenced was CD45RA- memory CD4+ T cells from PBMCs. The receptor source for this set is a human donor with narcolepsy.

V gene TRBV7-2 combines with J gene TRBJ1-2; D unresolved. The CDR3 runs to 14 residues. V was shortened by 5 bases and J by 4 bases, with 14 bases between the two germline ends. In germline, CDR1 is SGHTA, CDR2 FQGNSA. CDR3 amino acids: CASSPEEALYGYTF. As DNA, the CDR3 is TGTGCCAGCAGCCCTGAAGAGGCCCTCTATGGCTACACCTTC.

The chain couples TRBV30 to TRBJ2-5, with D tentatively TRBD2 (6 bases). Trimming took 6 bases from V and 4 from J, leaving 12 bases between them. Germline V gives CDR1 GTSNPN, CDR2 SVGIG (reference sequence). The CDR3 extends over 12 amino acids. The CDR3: CACRGGTETQYF. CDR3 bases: TGTGCCTGTCGTGGGGGGACAGAGACCCAGTACTTC.

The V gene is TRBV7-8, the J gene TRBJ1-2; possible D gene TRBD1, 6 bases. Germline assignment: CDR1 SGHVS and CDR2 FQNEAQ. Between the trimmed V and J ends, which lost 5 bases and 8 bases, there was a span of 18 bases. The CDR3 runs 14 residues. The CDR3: CASSPRTGARGYTF. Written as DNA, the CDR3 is TGTGCCAGCAGCCCCCGCACGGGGGCGAGGGGCTACACCTTC.

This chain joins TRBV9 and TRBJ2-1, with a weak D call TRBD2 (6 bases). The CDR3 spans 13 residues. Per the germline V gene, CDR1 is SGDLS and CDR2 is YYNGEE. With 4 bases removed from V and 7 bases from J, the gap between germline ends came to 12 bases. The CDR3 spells CASSPYGGNEQFF. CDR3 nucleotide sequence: TGTGCCAGCAGCCCTTATGGGGGGAATGAGCAGTTCTTC.

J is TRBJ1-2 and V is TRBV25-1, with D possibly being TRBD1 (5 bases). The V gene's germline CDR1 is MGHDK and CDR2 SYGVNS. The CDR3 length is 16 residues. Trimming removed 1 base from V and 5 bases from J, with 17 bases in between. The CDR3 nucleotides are TGTGCCAGCAGTGAATTCGGGAAGACAGAGGGATATGGCTACACCTTC. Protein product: CASSEFGKTEGYGYTF.

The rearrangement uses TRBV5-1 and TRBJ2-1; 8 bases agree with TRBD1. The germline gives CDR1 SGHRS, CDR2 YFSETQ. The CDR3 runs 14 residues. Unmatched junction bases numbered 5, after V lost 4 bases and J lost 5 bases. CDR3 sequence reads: CASSTGTGDNEQFF. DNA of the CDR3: TGCGCCAGCAGCACGGGGACAGGCGACAATGAGCAGTTCTTC.

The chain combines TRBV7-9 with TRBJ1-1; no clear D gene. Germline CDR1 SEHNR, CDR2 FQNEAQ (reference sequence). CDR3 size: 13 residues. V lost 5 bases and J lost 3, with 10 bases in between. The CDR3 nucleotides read TGTGCCAGCAGCGCACGGCAGGACACTGAAGCTTTCTTT. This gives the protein CASSARQDTEAFF.

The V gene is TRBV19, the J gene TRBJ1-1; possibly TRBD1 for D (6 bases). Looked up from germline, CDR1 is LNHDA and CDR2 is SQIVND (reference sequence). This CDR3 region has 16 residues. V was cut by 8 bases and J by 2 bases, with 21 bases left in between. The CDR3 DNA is TGTGCCAGTTCAATTCTCCCCGGAGGGGGAAACACTGAAGCTTTCTTT. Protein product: CASSILPGGGNTEAFF.

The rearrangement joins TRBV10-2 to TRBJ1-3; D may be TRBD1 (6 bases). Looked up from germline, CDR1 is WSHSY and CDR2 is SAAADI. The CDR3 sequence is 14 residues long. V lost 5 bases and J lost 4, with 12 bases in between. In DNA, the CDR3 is TGCGCCAGCAGTCTACAGGGCTCGGGAAACACCATATATTTT. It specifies CASSLQGSGNTIYF.

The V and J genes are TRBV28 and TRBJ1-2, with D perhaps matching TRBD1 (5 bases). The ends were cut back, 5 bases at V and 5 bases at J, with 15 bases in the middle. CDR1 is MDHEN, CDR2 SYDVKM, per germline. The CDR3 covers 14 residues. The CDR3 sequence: CASSTEGTIYGYTF. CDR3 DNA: TGTGCCAGCAGTACCGAGGGGACTATTTATGGCTACACCTTC.

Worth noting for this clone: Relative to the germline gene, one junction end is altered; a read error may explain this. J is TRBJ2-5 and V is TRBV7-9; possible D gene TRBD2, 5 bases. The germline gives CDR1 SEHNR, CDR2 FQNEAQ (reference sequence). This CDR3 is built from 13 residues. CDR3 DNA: TGTGCCAGCAGCGCACAGCCGGGCTCCGTGGAGGACTTC. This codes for CASSAQPGSVEDF.

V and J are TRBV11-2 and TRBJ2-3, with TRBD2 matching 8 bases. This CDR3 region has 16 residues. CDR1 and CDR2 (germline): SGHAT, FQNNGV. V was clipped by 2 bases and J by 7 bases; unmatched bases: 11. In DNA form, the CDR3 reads TGTGCCAGCAGCTTAAAGGGACTAGGGTTTGAAAATACGCAGTATTTT. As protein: CASSLKGLGFENTQYF.

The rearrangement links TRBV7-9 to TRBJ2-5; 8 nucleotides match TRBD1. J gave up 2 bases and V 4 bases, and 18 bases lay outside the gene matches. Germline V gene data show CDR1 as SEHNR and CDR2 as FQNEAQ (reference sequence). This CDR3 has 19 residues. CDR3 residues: CASSWGSGTGRGLQETQYF. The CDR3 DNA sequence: TGTGCCAGCAGCTGGGGGTCCGGGACAGGTAGAGGCCTTCAAGAGACCCAGTACTTC.

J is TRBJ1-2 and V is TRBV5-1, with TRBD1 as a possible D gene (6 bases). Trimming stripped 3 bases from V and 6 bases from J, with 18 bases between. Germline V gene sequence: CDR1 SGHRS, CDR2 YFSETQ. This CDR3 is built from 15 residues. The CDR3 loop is CASSWAGEGVDGYTF. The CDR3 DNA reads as TGCGCCAGCAGCTGGGCCGGGGAGGGGGTAGATGGCTACACCTTC.

CDR3: CASEIGATGYDTEAFF. The CDR3 DNA reads as TGCGCCAGTGAAATTGGGGCGACAGGGTATGACACTGAAGCTTTCTTT. The chain couples TRBV5-1 to TRBJ1-1; 7 bases match TRBD1. The ends lost 8 bases at V and 3 bases at J; junction bases unmatched: 16. CDR1 is SGHRS and CDR2 is YFSETQ in the germline V gene. This CDR3 has 16 residues.

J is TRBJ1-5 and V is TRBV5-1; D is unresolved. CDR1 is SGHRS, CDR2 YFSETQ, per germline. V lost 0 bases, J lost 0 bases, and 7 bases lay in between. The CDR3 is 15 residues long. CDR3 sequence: CASSLAGDSNQPQHF. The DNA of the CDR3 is TGCGCCAGCAGCTTGGCCGGGGATAGCAATCAGCCCCAGCATTTT.

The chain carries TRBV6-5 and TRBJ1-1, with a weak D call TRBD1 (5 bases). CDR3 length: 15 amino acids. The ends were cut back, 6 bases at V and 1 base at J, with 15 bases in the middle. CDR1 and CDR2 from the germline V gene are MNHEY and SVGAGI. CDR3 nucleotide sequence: TGTGCCAGCAGCGACCTAGCCCAGGGGAACACTGAAGCTTTCTTT. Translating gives CASSDLAQGNTEAFF.

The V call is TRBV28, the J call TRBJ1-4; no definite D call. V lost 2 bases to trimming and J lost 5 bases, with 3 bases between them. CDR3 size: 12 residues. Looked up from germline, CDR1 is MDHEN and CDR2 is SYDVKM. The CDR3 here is CASSLINEKLFF. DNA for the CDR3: TGTGCCAGCAGTTTAATCAATGAAAAACTGTTTTTT.

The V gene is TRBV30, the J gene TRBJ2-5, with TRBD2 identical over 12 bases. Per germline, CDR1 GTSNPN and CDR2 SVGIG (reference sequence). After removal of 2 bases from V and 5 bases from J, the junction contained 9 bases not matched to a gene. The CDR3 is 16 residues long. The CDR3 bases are TGTGCCTGGAGTTCAAGGACTAGCGGGGTTTCTGAGACCCAGTACTTC. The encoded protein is CAWSSRTSGVSETQYF. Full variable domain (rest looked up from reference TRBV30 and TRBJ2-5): SQTIHQWPATLVQPVGSPLSLECTVEGTSNPNLYWYRQAAGRGLQLLFYSVGIGQISSEVPQNLSASRPQDRQFILSSKKLLLSDSGFYLCAWSSRTSGVSETQYFGPGTRLLVL.

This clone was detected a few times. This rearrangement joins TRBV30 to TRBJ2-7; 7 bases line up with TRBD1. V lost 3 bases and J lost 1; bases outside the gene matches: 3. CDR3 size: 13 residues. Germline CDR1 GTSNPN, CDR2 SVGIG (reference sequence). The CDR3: CAWSAGGSYEQYF. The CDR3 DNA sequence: TGTGCCTGGAGCGCAGGGGGTTCCTACGAGCAGTACTTC.